This T cell receptor beta chain was obtained from a study of blood T cell repertoires in COVID-19. Original processing notes: Nucleated cell counts were estimated from reference gene primer amplification. Method: immunoSEQ multiplex PCR; TCRdb's copy keeps in-frame clones and lacks some. Clone size and the V and J calls come from that table; the DNA yielded D and trimming. The sample holds about 170,000 clones; approximately 84% are singletons and the top ten take about 2.7%. J gave up 6 bases and V 5 bases, and 11 bases lay outside the gene matches. Germline CDR1 and CDR2: SGHNT and YENEEA. The CDR3 has 17 residues.

The gene calls are TRBV11-3 and TRBJ2-7, with 15 positions matching TRBD2. Sequences were obtained from peripheral blood. The sequence came from a woman of 80 years or more with COVID-19, enrolled during active disease. CDR3 sequence reads: CASSPGTSGRTEGEQYF. As DNA, the CDR3 is TGTGCCAGCAGCCCCGGGACTAGCGGGAGGACCGAGGGCGAGCAGTACTTC.